These 30 T cell receptor beta chains originate from one sample sequenced in a study of early T cells in non-severe SARS-CoV-2 infection. One entry per CDR3 protein results from TCRdb running MiXCR on the 5' RACE reads. Among about 36,000 distinct CDR3 sequences, 9% to 10% were seen once, and the ten largest hold 12%. Source material: whole blood. Receptors were obtained from an adult who was a healthcare worker with PCR-confirmed SARS-CoV-2 infection or an uninfected control (not recorded which).

V and J are TRBV7-9 and TRBJ2-2, with 8 bases aligning to TRBD2. V lost 5 bases, J lost 2 bases, and 7 bases stayed unmatched. CDR3 size: 16 residues. Germline CDR1 and CDR2: SEHNR and FQNEAQ (reference sequence). CDR3 DNA sequence: TGTGCCAGCAGCCCCAGCGGGGGCCTTAACACCGGGGAGCTGTTTTTT. Translation: CASSPSGGLNTGELFF.

This clonotype was recorded many times. The chain uses TRBV5-1 and TRBJ2-7; D may be TRBD2 (6 bases). The CDR3 length is 16 residues. V lost 3 bases, J lost 5 bases, and 21 bases lay in between. From germline, CDR1 is SGHRS and CDR2 YFSETQ. CDR3 coding DNA: TGCGCCAGCAGCTGGGGGGACTCTCTGGTTTCGCACGAGCAGTACTTC. This sequence encodes CASSWGDSLVSHEQYF.

In its sample, this clonotype was seen many times. V gene TRBV19 combines with J gene TRBJ2-3; weak D call: TRBD2 (5 bases). CDR1 and CDR2 (germline): LNHDA, SQIVND (reference sequence). Deletions cut 6 bases from V and 2 bases from J, with 21 bases between. This CDR3 region has 17 residues. The CDR3 DNA is TGTGCCAGTAGGCCAGGAGGACCAATCGATTCCACAGATACGCAGTATTTT. Its protein is CASRPGGPIDSTDTQYF.

The CDR3 is CASSSPGFDEKLFF. The DNA of the CDR3 is TGTGCCAGCAGTTCGCCGGGCTTCGATGAAAAACTGTTTTTT. The chain employs TRBV28 and TRBJ1-4; unclear D gene. In germline, CDR1 is MDHEN, CDR2 SYDVKM. The CDR3 sequence is 14 residues long. V was clipped by 4 bases and J by 6 bases, with 12 bases between them. Drawing the rest from reference TRBV28 and TRBJ1-4, the complete variable domain is DVKVTQSSRYLVKRTGEKVFLECVQDMDHENMFWYRQDPGLGLRLIYFSYDVKMKEKGDIPEGYSVSREKKERFSLILESASTNQTSMYLCASSSPGFDEKLFFGSGTQLSVL.

To note about this clonotype: This may stem from a read error, because a much larger clone lies one nucleotide away. The chain joins TRBV6-2 or TRBV6-3 to TRBJ2-3; D not resolved. Trimming stripped 5 bases from V and 3 bases from J, with 21 bases between. The CDR3 consists of 17 residues. Germline lookup yields CDR1 MNHEY and CDR2 SVGEGT. The chain's CDR3 is CASSTALAARQTDTQYF. The DNA for the CDR3 is TGTGCCAGCAGTACTGCCCTCGCGGCCAGGCAGACAGATACGCAGTATTTT.

The sample holds many counts of this clonotype. V gene TRBV7-9 combines with J gene TRBJ1-5; D is unclear. CDR1 is SEHNR, CDR2 FQNEAQ, per germline (reference sequence). The CDR3 length is 13 residues. Trimming took 4 bases from V and 0 from J, leaving 4 bases between them. The CDR3 region is CASSWDSNQPQHF. The CDR3 DNA reads as TGTGCCAGCAGCTGGGATAGCAATCAGCCCCAGCATTTT.

This clonotype occurred a few times. The rearrangement uses TRBV12-3 or TRBV12-4 and TRBJ1-6; the D gene is possibly TRBD1 (5 bases). The ends were cut back, 2 bases at V and 4 bases at J, with 9 bases in the middle. CDR3 size: 15 residues. CDR3 sequence (DNA): TGTGCCAGCAGTTTAAAGGGGATTTATAATTCACCCCTCCACTTT. This gives the protein CASSLKGIYNSPLHF.

This clonotype was counted many times. J is TRBJ2-7 and V is TRBV20-1, with 7 bases matching TRBD1. There are 13 residues in the CDR3. The germline gives CDR1 DFQATT, CDR2 SNEGSKA (reference sequence). The V segment lost 2 bases and the J segment 6 bases; nucleotides outside the gene matches: 7. This CDR3 reads CSARRTQGSEQYF. The DNA of the CDR3 is TGCAGTGCTAGACGAACACAGGGGTCCGAGCAGTACTTC.

The chain joins TRBV28 to TRBJ1-5; weak D call: TRBD1 (6 bases). V shed 3 bases and J shed 2 bases, with 11 bases lying between them. Germline lookup yields CDR1 MDHEN and CDR2 SYDVKM. The CDR3 totals 15 residues. The CDR3 protein is CASSFSEGGNQPQHF. DNA for the CDR3: TGTGCCAGCAGTTTTAGCGAGGGGGGCAATCAGCCCCAGCATTTT.

This clonotype turned up a few times. The chain employs TRBV11-1 and TRBJ2-1; 8 nucleotides agree with TRBD1. Trimming removed 6 bases from V and 10 bases from J; junction bases left unmatched: 8. This CDR3 is built from 13 residues. CDR1 is SGHAT and CDR2 is FQDESV in the germline V gene (reference sequence). The CDR3 DNA reads TGTGCCAGCAGGCCAGGGGGCTTGGGCGAGCAGTTCTTC. Its protein product is CASRPGGLGEQFF.

The CDR3 nucleotides read TGCAGTGCTCTTCGGGGGGACCTTAGCAATCAGCCCCAGCATTTT. It specifies CSALRGDLSNQPQHF. The V call is TRBV20-1, the J call TRBJ1-5; TRBD1 might be the D (5 bases). V lost 5 bases to trimming and J lost 0 bases, with 14 bases between them. This CDR3 has 15 amino acids. Germline V gene lookup returns CDR1 DFQATT and CDR2 SNEGSKA (reference sequence).

This clonotype was seen many times. This chain links TRBV11-2 with TRBJ1-1, with D tentatively TRBD1 (6 bases). Germline V gene lookup returns CDR1 SGHAT and CDR2 FQNNGV. Trimming removed 5 bases from V and 4 bases from J, with 17 bases in between. The CDR3 runs 15 residues. CDR3 nucleotides: TGTGCCAGCAGCCAGGACAGACGGTTGGGCACTGAAGCTTTCTTT. Its translation: CASSQDRRLGTEAFF.

This clonotype has ten or more counts. The junction and the germline gene differ at one end; a read error may be behind it. In nucleotides, the CDR3 is TGTGCCAGCAGTTTAATGAGCAATCAGCCCCAGCATTTT. This codes for CASSLMSNQPQHF. The genes are TRBV7-3 and TRBJ1-5; the D is unclear. Per germline, CDR1 SGHTA and CDR2 FQGTGA. The CDR3 is 13 residues long.

This clonotype appeared a few times. The chain links TRBV29-1 to TRBJ2-3; TRBD2 agrees at 8 bases. J was trimmed by 1 base and V by 4 bases; bases with no gene match: 10. The CDR3 runs to 16 residues. Germline assignment: CDR1 SQVTM and CDR2 ANQGSEA. The DNA for the CDR3 is TGCAGCGTTGCACCCAAGGGACTAGAGGGCACAGATACGCAGTATTTT. Translating it yields CSVAPKGLEGTDTQYF.

The gene calls are TRBV5-1 and TRBJ2-3; 8 nucleotides align to TRBD2. This CDR3 is 16 amino acids long. Trimming took 2 bases from V and 2 from J; bases not matched to a gene: 7. Germline V lookup: CDR1 SGHRS, CDR2 YFSETQ. CDR3 sequence: CASSFLSGAVTDTQYF. The CDR3 DNA is TGCGCCAGCAGCTTCCTTAGCGGGGCAGTCACAGATACGCAGTATTTT. The full variable domain, completed using reference TRBV5-1 and TRBJ2-3, is KAGVTQTPRYLIKTRGQQVTLSCSPISGHRSVSWYQQTPGQGLQFLFEYFSETQRNKGNFPGRFSGRQFSNSRSEMNVSTLELGDSALYLCASSFLSGAVTDTQYFGPGTRLTVL.

This chain uses TRBV29-1 with TRBJ1-1, with no clear D. V lost 4 bases and J lost 3, with 9 bases in between. Germline V gene sequence: CDR1 SQVTM, CDR2 ANQGSEA. The length of the CDR3 is 12 residues. CDR3 nucleotides: TGCAGCGTTGCCGACGCGCACACTGAAGCTTTCTTT. Translating it yields CSVADAHTEAFF.

At least ten counts were recorded for this clonotype. The V gene is TRBV28, the J gene TRBJ2-4; 10 nucleotides align to TRBD2. The CDR3 runs to 15 residues. Losses at the gene ends were 4 bases for V and 8 bases for J; bases not matched to a gene: 8. Germline CDR1 is MDHEN and CDR2 is SYDVKM. Here the CDR3 DNA reads TGTGCCAGCAGTTCCCAGCGGGGGGGCCTGGACATTCAGTACTTC. It encodes CASSSQRGGLDIQYF.

This clonotype has a count of ten or more. The CDR3 region is CASSTQGYGANVLTF. The CDR3 nucleotides are TGTGCCAGTAGTACGCAGGGGTACGGGGCCAACGTCCTGACTTTC. The chain combines TRBV19 with TRBJ2-6, with D possibly matching TRBD1 (6 bases). The CDR3 consists of 15 residues. Trimming stripped 4 bases from V and 4 bases from J, with 11 bases between. The V gene's germline CDR1 is LNHDA and CDR2 SQIVND (reference sequence).

This clonotype occurred many times. The chain links TRBV29-1 to TRBJ1-1, with a weak D call TRBD1 (5 bases). The CDR3 extends over 11 amino acids. Germline V lookup: CDR1 SQVTM, CDR2 ANQGSEA. Trimming stripped 1 base from V and 11 bases from J, with 11 bases between. The CDR3 is CSVEGRGLAFF. As DNA, the CDR3 is TGCAGCGTTGAAGGAAGGGGTTTGGCTTTCTTT.

This clonotype was seen repeatedly, ten times or more. The V and J genes are TRBV20-1 and TRBJ2-3; 7 nucleotides match TRBD2. The CDR3 runs to 13 residues. Germline-derived CDR1 and CDR2 are DFQATT and SNEGSKA (reference sequence). Trimming took 6 bases from V and 1 from J; bases not matched to a gene: 4. CDR3 region: CSAGGSGTDTQYF. The CDR3 region has the DNA TGCAGTGCGGGGGGGTCGGGCACAGATACGCAGTATTTT.

In this sample, this clonotype turned up many times. The CDR3 DNA reads as TGTGCCAGCAGTTACTCGGGGCAAGCCCAGCCCCAGCATTTT. This encodes CASSYSGQAQPQHF. The chain joins TRBV6-5 to TRBJ1-5, with D possibly TRBD1 on 5 matching bases. V shed 0 bases and J shed 7 bases, with 10 bases lying between them. This CDR3 is built from 14 residues. CDR1 and CDR2 from the germline V gene are MNHEY and SVGAGI.

This clonotype was seen many times. The rearrangement joins TRBV7-9 to TRBJ2-1; 7 nucleotides align to TRBD2. The CDR3 is made up of 14 amino acids. V trimming: 5 bases; J trimming: 3 bases; junction bases outside the gene matches: 4. Per germline, CDR1 SEHNR and CDR2 FQNEAQ (reference sequence). CDR3 loop: CASSPRDYYNEQFF. The CDR3 DNA is TGTGCCAGCAGCCCGAGGGACTACTACAATGAGCAGTTCTTC.

This chain links TRBV20-1 with TRBJ2-1; tentatively, D is TRBD2 (6 bases). V shed 4 bases and J shed 0 bases, with 10 bases lying between them. The CDR3 consists of 14 residues. The V gene's germline CDR1 is DFQATT and CDR2 SNEGSKA (reference sequence). The DNA of the CDR3 is TGCAGTGCTACGGGCGGGGCCTCCTACAATGAGCAGTTCTTC. Its protein product is CSATGGASYNEQFF.

V is TRBV23-1 and J is TRBJ1-5, with D possibly TRBD1 on 5 matching bases. TRBV23-1 is marked as an open reading frame, function uncertain. The CDR3 spans 16 residues. Trimming cost V 4 bases and J 5 bases, with 18 bases left between them. The CDR3 DNA reads as TGCGCCAGCAGTCCCTCAGGGCAAAGTGGGTATCAGCCCCAGCATTTT. Translated: CASSPSGQSGYQPQHF.

This clonotype showed up many times. V and J are TRBV11-3 and TRBJ2-3, with D perhaps matching TRBD1 or TRBD2 (5 bases each). V was shortened by 5 bases and J by 3 bases, with 18 bases between the two germline ends. CDR1 is SGHNT, CDR2 YENEEA, per germline. CDR3 size: 16 residues. CDR3 sequence (DNA): TGTGCCAGCAGCCCGGGGCAGTTGCCCGAAACAGATACGCAGTATTTT. This encodes CASSPGQLPETDTQYF. Full variable domain (remainder filled in from reference TRBV11-3 and TRBJ2-3): EAGVVQSPRYKIIEKKQPVAFWCNPISGHNTLYWYLQNLGQGPELLIRYENEEAVDDSQLPKDRFSAERLKGVDSTLKIQPAELGDSAVYLCASSPGQLPETDTQYFGPGTRLTVL.

The chain links TRBV10-3 to TRBJ1-4; 10 nucleotides match TRBD1. The CDR3 spans 12 residues. Trimming at V came to 10 bases and at J to 6 bases, leaving 2 bases not matched to a gene. Germline CDR1 is ENHRY and CDR2 is SYGVKD. Here the CDR3 reads CATGTGDEKLFF. DNA for the CDR3: TGTGCCACTGGGACAGGGGATGAAAAACTGTTTTTT.

This clonotype was recorded at least ten times. This sequence joins TRBV6-4 and TRBJ2-1; D is unclear. Trimming pared 0 bases from V and 8 bases from J, leaving 14 bases between. Germline loops: CDR1 MRHNA, CDR2 SNTAGT. CDR3 length: 15 residues. The CDR3 loop reads CASSDSPDFGDEQFF. CDR3 nucleotide sequence: TGTGCCAGCAGTGACTCACCCGACTTTGGGGATGAGCAGTTCTTC.

This clonotype was counted between two and nine times. The V call is TRBV7-6, the J call TRBJ2-3, with D possibly being TRBD2 (6 bases). V was shortened by 5 bases and J by 6 bases, with 18 bases between the two germline ends. The CDR3 is 15 residues long. Per germline, CDR1 SGHVS and CDR2 FNYEAQ. CDR3: CASSPGGWGLDTQYF. As DNA, the CDR3 is TGTGCCAGCAGCCCAGGAGGGTGGGGCCTGGATACGCAGTATTTT.

This clonotype has more than one count but fewer than ten. The chain couples TRBV4-1 to TRBJ1-3; possible D gene TRBD1, 5 bases. The V gene lost 3 bases and the J gene lost 0 bases, with 9 bases spanning the gap. The CDR3 consists of 15 residues. Per germline, CDR1 MGHRA and CDR2 YSYEKL. The CDR3 loop reads CASSQSQVSGNTIYF. The CDR3 DNA reads TGCGCCAGCAGCCAGTCACAGGTCTCTGGAAACACCATATATTTT.

This clonotype has at least ten counts. The DNA for the CDR3 is TGTGCCAGCAGTTTCCAGGCCCCACGCACAGATACGCAGTATTTT. Its translation: CASSFQAPRTDTQYF. V and J are TRBV28 and TRBJ2-3; D unresolved. CDR3 length: 15 residues. Germline V CDR1 and CDR2: MDHEN, SYDVKM. The V end was cut by 3 bases, the J end by 1 base, with 11 bases between.